This entry describes one T cell receptor beta chain. The antigen remains unidentified. Germline CDR1 ENHRY, CDR2 SYGVKD. The CDR3 has 18 residues. The V gene end was trimmed by 5 bases and the J gene end by 7 bases; junction bases not matched to a gene: 12. Combining a sample-barcoded 5' primer with a J-beta primer mix, a second PCR ran for roughly 7 to 11 cycles. In TCRdb, the 5' RACE reads were re-called with MiXCR into one record per CDR3 protein. The repertoire holds some 760,000 distinct CDR3 sequences, with 20% to 25% as singletons. This sample was taken from a study of blood T cells in healthy people across ages. Notes on the study in general: Comparison with aged donors showed that long-lived donors had more naive CD4+ cells and higher diversity. With donor CMV status unknown, expanded clonotype changes were possibly confounded. Per million T cells, the diversity of TCR beta decreased roughly linearly as age advanced.

Each donor was a healthy Caucasian individual from Russia, aged roughly 6 to 100. The sample also formed part of further work on T cells of mothers and their children.

Sample: blood. This TCR came from a boy between 5 and 17 years old in good health. The chain couples TRBV10-3 to TRBJ2-1; 15 nucleotides align to TRBD2. The chain's CDR3 is CAISLPGLAGGVENEQFF. DNA for the CDR3: TGTGCCATCAGTTTACCGGGACTAGCGGGGGGAGTGGAAAATGAGCAGTTCTTC.